This T cell receptor (beta chain) was captured in a study of control samples from healthy donors and cancer patients. Assay: immunoSEQ multiplex PCR; the TCRdb copy retains only in-frame clones and omits some. This sample has about 160,000 clones, with around 94% found just once. CDR3 size: 15 residues. The V gene's germline CDR1 is SNHLY and CDR2 FYNNEI. Deletions cut 5 bases from V and 5 bases from J, with 19 bases between. The table lists this clone with a count of one. The material sequenced was PBMCs. This chain links TRBV2 with TRBJ2-7, with a tentative D call TRBD2 (6 bases). The receptor was derived from a man in his fifties or sixties with colorectal cancer. The DNA of the CDR3 is TGTGCCAGCAGTCCAGGAGTGCAGGGAGGACACGAGCAGTACTTC. Translating gives CASSPGVQGGHEQYF.